Below are 10 T cell receptor beta chains sequenced from a single sample in a study of cytomegalovirus exposure and HLA in healthy donors. The PCR used 60 Vbeta and 13 Jbeta primers. TCRdb's table, derived via immunoSEQ multiplex PCR, lists solely in-frame clones and lacks some. In the table there are tens of thousands of clones, 78% of which are singletons. The sequencing input was PBMCs. Source of these receptors: a male donor in good health and CMV-seropositive.

This clone is medium-sized in the sample. The rearrangement links TRBV5-6 to TRBJ2-3; weak D call: TRBD1 (6 bases). The germline CDR1 and CDR2 sequences are SGHDT and YYEEEE. This CDR3 comprises 15 residues. V lost 3 bases and J lost 4, with 15 bases in between. The DNA of the CDR3 is TGTGCCAGCAGCTCCGGGACACAGTTCCCAGATACGCAGTATTTT. Protein: CASSSGTQFPDTQYF. Using reference TRBV5-6 and TRBJ2-3 for the parts outside the CDR3, the full variable domain is DAGVTQSPTHLIKTRGQQVTLRCSPKSGHDTVSWYQQALGQGPQFIFQYYEEEERQRGNFPDRFSGHQFPNYSSELNVNALLLGDSALYLCASSSGTQFPDTQYFGPGTRLTVL.

The chain joins TRBV7-9 to TRBJ2-7; 9 positions match TRBD1. V was pared by 5 bases and J by 0 bases, with 11 bases of the junction left unmatched. There are 17 residues in the CDR3. The germline gives CDR1 SEHNR, CDR2 FQNEAQ (reference sequence). The CDR3 is CASSEIGRDRDSYEQYF. The CDR3 coding sequence is TGTGCCAGCAGCGAGATCGGCCGGGACAGGGACTCCTACGAGCAGTACTTC.

This chain uses TRBV18 with TRBJ1-3; tentative D call: TRBD1 (6 bases). This CDR3 comprises 15 residues. The ends were cut back, 3 bases at V and 2 bases at J, with 11 bases in the middle. Germline V gene lookup returns CDR1 KGHSH and CDR2 LQKENI. The CDR3 DNA sequence: TGTGCCAGCTCACCGAACAGGGCCACTGGAAACACCATATATTTT. It yields the protein CASSPNRATGNTIYF.

The chain uses TRBV4-1 and TRBJ1-2; D gene unclear. Deletions cut 4 bases from V and 7 bases from J, with 13 bases between. The CDR3 has 13 residues. CDR1 and CDR2 (germline): MGHRA, YSYEKL. The CDR3 protein is CASSRGLAAGYTF. As DNA, the CDR3 is TGCGCCAGCAGCCGAGGACTTGCAGCTGGCTACACCTTC.

In this sample, this clone turned up a few times. V is TRBV6-6 and J is TRBJ2-7; 7 bases are a match to TRBD2. CDR3 length: 14 residues. The J segment lost 0 bases and the V segment lost 6 bases, leaving 5 bases of the junction unmatched. Germline CDR1 is MNHNY and CDR2 is SVGAGI (reference sequence). This CDR3 reads CASSRASGSYEQYF. The CDR3 DNA sequence: TGTGCCAGCAGCCGGGCTAGCGGCTCCTACGAGCAGTACTTC.

This chain connects TRBV28 to TRBJ2-5; 7 bases line up with TRBD2. The DNA end is more similar to TRBJ2-7, so the J call may be wrong. CDR1 MDHEN and CDR2 SYDVKM come from the germline V gene. The CDR3 loop spans 15 amino acids. In nucleotides, the CDR3 is TGTGCCAGCAGTTCTCGAAGGCGGGAGCGTTACGAGCAGTACTTC. Amino acids: CASSSRRRERYEQYF.

The chain is built from TRBV15 and TRBJ1-1; 8 nucleotides match TRBD1. The germline V gene has CDR1 LNHNV and CDR2 YYDKDF (reference sequence). Trimming took 4 bases from V and 0 from J; bases not matched to a gene: 4. The CDR3 sequence is 15 residues long. As DNA, the CDR3 is TGTGCCACCAGCAAATCCAGGGGGCTGAACACTGAAGCTTTCTTT. Its protein is CATSKSRGLNTEAFF.

The rearrangement joins TRBV7-9 to TRBJ2-1, with 9 bases aligning to TRBD2. V lost 2 bases and J lost 7; bases outside the gene matches: 12. There are 17 residues in the CDR3. The germline V gene encodes CDR1 SEHNR and CDR2 FQNEAQ (reference sequence). CDR3 DNA: TGTGCCAGCAGCTTACTAGCGGGCGGGGGGGGGAGGAATGAGCAGTTCTTC. As protein: CASSLLAGGGGRNEQFF. Full variable domain (missing parts from reference TRBV7-9 and TRBJ2-1): DTGVSQNPRHKITKRGQNVTFRCDPISEHNRLYWYRQTLGQGPEFLTYFQNEAQLEKSRLLSDRFSAERPKGSFSTLEIQRTEQGDSAMYLCASSLLAGGGGRNEQFFGPGTRLTVL.

V gene TRBV19 combines with J gene TRBJ1-5, with D hard to call. This CDR3 region has 13 residues. Germline CDR1 and CDR2: LNHDA and SQIVND (reference sequence). Trimming left V 5 bases short and J 3 bases short, with 8 bases between. As DNA, the CDR3 is TGTGCCAGTAGTTGGGCGTTCAATCAGCCCCAGCATTTT. This codes for CASSWAFNQPQHF. The whole variable domain, remainder taken from reference TRBV19 and TRBJ1-5, is DGGITQSPKYLFRKEGQNVTLSCEQNLNHDAMYWYRQDPGQGLRLIYYSQIVNDFQKGDIAEGYSVSREKKESFPLTVTSAQKNPTAFYLCASSWAFNQPQHFGDGTRLSIL.

This chain connects TRBV11-3 to TRBJ2-7; 7 nucleotides match TRBD1. Germline CDR1 and CDR2: SGHNT and YENEEA. V gave up 5 bases and J gave up 5 bases; unmatched junction bases: 12. The CDR3 length is 15 residues. The CDR3 loop is CASSPGDRSPDEQYF. As DNA, the CDR3 is TGTGCCAGCAGCCCAGGGGACAGATCTCCGGACGAGCAGTACTTC.